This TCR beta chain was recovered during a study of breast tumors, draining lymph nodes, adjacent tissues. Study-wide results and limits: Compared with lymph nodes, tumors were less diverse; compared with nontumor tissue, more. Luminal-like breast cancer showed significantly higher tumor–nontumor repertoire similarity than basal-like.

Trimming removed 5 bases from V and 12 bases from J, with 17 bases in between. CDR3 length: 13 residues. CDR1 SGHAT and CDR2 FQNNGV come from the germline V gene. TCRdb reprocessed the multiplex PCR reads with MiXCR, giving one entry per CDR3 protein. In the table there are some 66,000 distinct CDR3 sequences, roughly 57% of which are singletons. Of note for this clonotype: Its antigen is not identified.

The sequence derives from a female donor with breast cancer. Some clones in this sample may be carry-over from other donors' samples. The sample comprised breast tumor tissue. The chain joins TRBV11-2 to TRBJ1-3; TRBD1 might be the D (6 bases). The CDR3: CASSVPFRGDIYF. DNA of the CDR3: TGTGCCAGCAGCGTACCCTTCAGGGGAGACATATATTTT.